A selection of T cell receptor beta chains follows, all from one sample in a study of identical twins. A single record per CDR3 protein comes from TCRdb applying MiXCR to the 5' RACE reads. The sample yields under 800,000 distinct CDR3 sequences, over 20% seen once. This same sample was also taken into another study, of T cells expressing NK-cell markers.

The sample consisted of PBMCs. These receptors originate from a woman aged 18-29 years in good health. Each CDR3 is given with its conserved first and last residue. The order of the fields is CDR3 length, D gene, V gene, clone size, J gene, CDR3 DNA, CDR3 protein. The D gene is left open where the match is weak. Clone size is given for some rows only: seen once, a few or many times, or a class if the clone is expanded.

cdr3_length: 14; d_call: TRBD1; v_call: TRBV7-9; clone_size: many; j_call: TRBJ1-4; cdr3_nt: TGTGCCAGCAGACGACAGGGCGGTCAAGAAAAACTGTTTTTT; cdr3_aa: CASRRQGGQEKLFF
cdr3_length: 14; d_call: TRBD1; v_call: TRBV25-1; clone_size: few; j_call: TRBJ2-1; cdr3_nt: TGTGCCAGCTTATCCGGGACAGGGTTCAATGAGCAGTTCTTC; cdr3_aa: CASLSGTGFNEQFF
cdr3_length: 17; d_call: TRBD1; v_call: TRBV12-3/TRBV12-4; clone_size: few; j_call: TRBJ2-7; cdr3_nt: TGTGCCAGCAGCATAGCCCCTCGACAGGGCCCCCCCTACGAGCAGTACTTC; cdr3_aa: CASSIAPRQGPPYEQYF
cdr3_length: 12; d_call: -; v_call: TRBV20-1; clone_size: few; j_call: TRBJ1-5; cdr3_nt: TGCAGTGCTAGAGGTTCTTATCAGCCCCAGCATTTT; cdr3_aa: CSARGSYQPQHF
cdr3_length: 17; d_call: TRBD2; v_call: TRBV25-1; clone_size: -; j_call: TRBJ2-3; cdr3_nt: TGTGCCAGCAGTGACCCCAGCGGGAGGGCTCAATGGGATACGCAGTATTTT; cdr3_aa: CASSDPSGRAQWDTQYF
cdr3_length: 15; d_call: -; v_call: TRBV10-3; clone_size: -; j_call: TRBJ1-1; cdr3_nt: TGTGCCATCAGTTTAGGACGAGGGCAGGACACTGAAGCTTTCTTT; cdr3_aa: CAISLGRGQDTEAFF
cdr3_length: 14; d_call: TRBD1; v_call: TRBV12-3/TRBV12-4; clone_size: many; j_call: TRBJ1-1; cdr3_nt: TGTGCCAGCAGTTTAGCGTGGGGACAGCCTGAAGCTTTCTTT; cdr3_aa: CASSLAWGQPEAFF
cdr3_length: 13; d_call: TRBD1; v_call: TRBV7-2; clone_size: -; j_call: TRBJ1-4; cdr3_nt: TGTGCCAGCAGCCCCGGGACAGAGGGAAAACTGTTTTTT; cdr3_aa: CASSPGTEGKLFF
cdr3_length: 14; d_call: -; v_call: TRBV7-2; clone_size: -; j_call: TRBJ1-1; cdr3_nt: TGTGCCAGCAGCATTTACGGGGCAAACACTGAAGCTTTCTTT; cdr3_aa: CASSIYGANTEAFF
cdr3_length: 13; d_call: -; v_call: TRBV12-3/TRBV12-4; clone_size: few; j_call: TRBJ2-2; cdr3_nt: TGTGCCAGCAGTTCCAGTTACAACGGGGAGCTGTTTTTT; cdr3_aa: CASSSSYNGELFF
cdr3_length: 13; d_call: -; v_call: TRBV12-3/TRBV12-4; clone_size: few; j_call: TRBJ1-5; cdr3_nt: TGTGCCAGCAGCTATAAGCGCAATCAGCCCCAGCATTTT; cdr3_aa: CASSYKRNQPQHF
cdr3_length: 13; d_call: -; v_call: TRBV12-3/TRBV12-4; clone_size: few; j_call: TRBJ2-7; cdr3_nt: TGTGCCAGCAGTTCAATCGAGTATTTGGAGCAGTACTTC; cdr3_aa: CASSSIEYLEQYF
cdr3_length: 15; d_call: -; v_call: TRBV20-1; clone_size: many; j_call: TRBJ2-3; cdr3_nt: TGCAGTGCTAGAGGTCCGGGGGGCCATACAGATACGCAGTATTTT; cdr3_aa: CSARGPGGHTDTQYF
cdr3_length: 15; d_call: -; v_call: TRBV12-3/TRBV12-4; clone_size: -; j_call: TRBJ1-5; cdr3_nt: TGTGCCAGCAGCCCCGGGTTGGCTCGCAATCAGCCCCAGCATTTT; cdr3_aa: CASSPGLARNQPQHF
cdr3_length: 17; d_call: -; v_call: TRBV2; clone_size: -; j_call: TRBJ2-6; cdr3_nt: TGTGCCAGCCGGTCCGCCAGGGCAATTGCTGGGGCCAACGTCCTGACTTTC; cdr3_aa: CASRSARAIAGANVLTF
cdr3_length: 13; d_call: -; v_call: TRBV16; clone_size: few; j_call: TRBJ2-5; cdr3_nt: TGTGCCAGCAGCCAATCGGAGGGGTTTGCCCAGTACTTC; cdr3_aa: CASSQSEGFAQYF
cdr3_length: 15; d_call: -; v_call: TRBV20-1; clone_size: -; j_call: TRBJ1-2; cdr3_nt: TGCAGTGCTAGAGATCTATCGGGGTATCCAACCGGCTACACCTTC; cdr3_aa: CSARDLSGYPTGYTF
cdr3_length: 11; d_call: -; v_call: TRBV27; clone_size: many; j_call: TRBJ2-3; cdr3_nt: TGTGCCAGCAGTAACAGGGATACGCAGTATTTT; cdr3_aa: CASSNRDTQYF
cdr3_length: 16; d_call: TRBD2; v_call: TRBV6-5; clone_size: many; j_call: TRBJ2-3; cdr3_nt: TGTGCCAGCAGTTACCTTACTAGCGGGCGCACAGATACGCAGTATTTT; cdr3_aa: CASSYLTSGRTDTQYF
cdr3_length: 13; d_call: -; v_call: TRBV6-5; clone_size: -; j_call: TRBJ1-1; cdr3_nt: TGTGCCAGCAGTTGGGGGTTGAACACTGAAGCTTTCTTT; cdr3_aa: CASSWGLNTEAFF
cdr3_length: 13; d_call: -; v_call: TRBV7-7; clone_size: -; j_call: TRBJ2-1; cdr3_nt: TGTGCTAGCAGCTCTTCACAGTACAATGAGCAGTTCTTC; cdr3_aa: CASSSSQYNEQFF
cdr3_length: 16; d_call: -; v_call: TRBV11-2; clone_size: many; j_call: TRBJ2-7; cdr3_nt: TGTGCCAGCAGCTTAGGTTTCGGGACGTCCTTCATCGGGTTGTACTTC; cdr3_aa: CASSLGFGTSFIGLYF
cdr3_length: 15; d_call: TRBD2; v_call: TRBV7-6; clone_size: -; j_call: TRBJ2-7; cdr3_nt: TGTGCCAGCAGCCCCTCTCTAGCGGAATCCTACGAGCAGTACTTC; cdr3_aa: CASSPSLAESYEQYF
cdr3_length: 15; d_call: -; v_call: TRBV24-1; clone_size: -; j_call: TRBJ1-1; cdr3_nt: TGTGCCACCAGTGATCAAGGACGGCTGAACACTGAAGCTTTCTTT; cdr3_aa: CATSDQGRLNTEAFF
cdr3_length: 15; d_call: -; v_call: TRBV9; clone_size: few; j_call: TRBJ2-1; cdr3_nt: TGTGCCAGCAGCGTAGAGGGGGGCCTAAACAATGAGCAGTTCTTC; cdr3_aa: CASSVEGGLNNEQFF
cdr3_length: 13; d_call: -; v_call: TRBV9; clone_size: many; j_call: TRBJ1-1; cdr3_nt: TGTGCCAGCAGCGTAGGGGCGAACACTGAAGCTTTCTTT; cdr3_aa: CASSVGANTEAFF
cdr3_length: 15; d_call: -; v_call: TRBV5-6; clone_size: -; j_call: TRBJ2-7; cdr3_nt: TGTGCCAGCAGCTTGGGATTGGGGGACTCCGACGAGCAGTACTTC; cdr3_aa: CASSLGLGDSDEQYF
cdr3_length: 12; d_call: -; v_call: TRBV20-1; clone_size: -; j_call: TRBJ2-7; cdr3_nt: TGCAGTGCTAGGGGTTTTAGGTACGAGCAGTACTTC; cdr3_aa: CSARGFRYEQYF
cdr3_length: 15; d_call: -; v_call: TRBV6-5; clone_size: -; j_call: TRBJ1-1; cdr3_nt: TGTGCCAGCAGTTACAGGCCAGACTCCTTTCGACAAGCTTTCTTT; cdr3_aa: CASSYRPDSFRQAFF
cdr3_length: 15; d_call: TRBD1; v_call: TRBV5-1; clone_size: -; j_call: TRBJ1-6; cdr3_nt: TGCGCCAGCAGCTGGGGACAGGGGAATAATTCACCCCTCCACTTT; cdr3_aa: CASSWGQGNNSPLHF
cdr3_length: 13; d_call: -; v_call: TRBV20-1; clone_size: many; j_call: TRBJ2-3; cdr3_nt: TGCAGTGCTAGGCGGGGATCCACAGATACGCAGTATTTT; cdr3_aa: CSARRGSTDTQYF
cdr3_length: 16; d_call: TRBD2; v_call: TRBV7-9; clone_size: -; j_call: TRBJ2-7; cdr3_nt: TGTGCCAGCAGCCTCTGGACTAGCGGGGGTCTCCGGGAGCAGTACTTC; cdr3_aa: CASSLWTSGGLREQYF
cdr3_length: 15; d_call: TRBD2; v_call: TRBV11-1; clone_size: few; j_call: TRBJ2-1; cdr3_nt: TGTGCCAGCAGCCCGCCAGCGGGAACCTACAATGAGCAGTTCTTC; cdr3_aa: CASSPPAGTYNEQFF
cdr3_length: 16; d_call: -; v_call: TRBV9; clone_size: few; j_call: TRBJ2-2; cdr3_nt: TGTGCCAGCAGCGTAGAACCGGGTACGAACACCGGGGAGCTGTTTTTT; cdr3_aa: CASSVEPGTNTGELFF
cdr3_length: 14; d_call: TRBD2; v_call: TRBV9; clone_size: -; j_call: TRBJ2-1; cdr3_nt: TGTGCCAGCAGTACCGGACTAGCGGGAGATGAGCAGTTCTTC; cdr3_aa: CASSTGLAGDEQFF
cdr3_length: 16; d_call: -; v_call: TRBV10-3; clone_size: few; j_call: TRBJ2-1; cdr3_nt: TGTGCCATCAGTAACCTAGGAGGGGCGCGTTACAATGAGCAGTTCTTC; cdr3_aa: CAISNLGGARYNEQFF
cdr3_length: 15; d_call: -; v_call: TRBV6-1; clone_size: many; j_call: TRBJ1-5; cdr3_nt: TGTGCCAGCTTGAGGGGCAGTATGAACTATCAGCCCCAGCATTTT; cdr3_aa: CASLRGSMNYQPQHF
cdr3_length: 14; d_call: -; v_call: TRBV6-5; clone_size: few; j_call: TRBJ1-2; cdr3_nt: TGTGCCAGCAGTTACGGGGACACCCAAGGAGGCTACACCTTC; cdr3_aa: CASSYGDTQGGYTF
cdr3_length: 14; d_call: TRBD2; v_call: TRBV4-1; clone_size: many; j_call: TRBJ2-7; cdr3_nt: TGCGCCAGCAGCCAAGAAAGCGGGGCCTACGAGCAGTACTTC; cdr3_aa: CASSQESGAYEQYF
cdr3_length: 12; d_call: -; v_call: TRBV20-1; clone_size: few; j_call: TRBJ1-1; cdr3_nt: TGCAGTGCTAAGGCGGGGGACACTGAAGCTTTCTTT; cdr3_aa: CSAKAGDTEAFF
cdr3_length: 16; d_call: TRBD2; v_call: TRBV5-8; clone_size: -; j_call: TRBJ2-1; cdr3_nt: TGTGCCAGCAGCTGGGTGGGAAGCGGGAGATACGGTGAGCAGTTCTTC; cdr3_aa: CASSWVGSGRYGEQFF
cdr3_length: 19; d_call: -; v_call: TRBV7-8; clone_size: few; j_call: TRBJ2-5; cdr3_nt: TGTGCCAGCAGCCTCCAAACCGGATCGGGGGGCCATCCGGAAGAGACCCAGTACTTC; cdr3_aa: CASSLQTGSGGHPEETQYF
cdr3_length: 11; d_call: -; v_call: TRBV30; clone_size: -; j_call: TRBJ2-1; cdr3_nt: TGTGCCTGGTCACGGATCAATGAGCAGTTCTTC; cdr3_aa: CAWSRINEQFF
cdr3_length: 16; d_call: -; v_call: TRBV20-1; clone_size: -; j_call: TRBJ2-1; cdr3_nt: TGCAGTGCTAGATTCGCGGGGGCGAGCTCCTACAATGAGCAGTTCTTC; cdr3_aa: CSARFAGASSYNEQFF
cdr3_length: 14; d_call: -; v_call: TRBV14; clone_size: few; j_call: TRBJ2-3; cdr3_nt: TGTGCCAGCAGCAGAATGCGTAGCACAGATACGCAGTATTTT; cdr3_aa: CASSRMRSTDTQYF
cdr3_length: 12; d_call: -; v_call: TRBV20-1; clone_size: -; j_call: TRBJ2-7; cdr3_nt: TGCAGTGCAAGCACAGGTTCCTACGAGCAGTACTTC; cdr3_aa: CSASTGSYEQYF
cdr3_length: 12; d_call: -; v_call: TRBV5-1; clone_size: -; j_call: TRBJ2-7; cdr3_nt: TGCGCCAGCAGCTTCCAGGGTAACGAGCAGTACTTC; cdr3_aa: CASSFQGNEQYF
cdr3_length: 16; d_call: -; v_call: TRBV5-1; clone_size: -; j_call: TRBJ2-1; cdr3_nt: TGCGCCAGCAGCTTGGGGGTTTCTACGTCCTACGATGAGCAGTTCTTC; cdr3_aa: CASSLGVSTSYDEQFF
cdr3_length: 15; d_call: TRBD2; v_call: TRBV3-1; clone_size: -; j_call: TRBJ2-7; cdr3_nt: TGTGCCAGCAGGCCCGGGAGCGGGGAAGCCTACGAGCAGTACTTC; cdr3_aa: CASRPGSGEAYEQYF
cdr3_length: 11; d_call: -; v_call: TRBV20-1; clone_size: -; j_call: TRBJ2-3; cdr3_nt: TGCAGTGCTAGAATATACGATACGCAGTATTTT; cdr3_aa: CSARIYDTQYF
cdr3_length: 15; d_call: TRBD2; v_call: TRBV25-1; clone_size: -; j_call: TRBJ2-1; cdr3_nt: TGTGCCAGCAGTGAAAGAGCGGGAGAAGTAAATGAGCAGTTCTTC; cdr3_aa: CASSERAGEVNEQFF
cdr3_length: 14; d_call: TRBD2; v_call: TRBV7-7; clone_size: -; j_call: TRBJ2-7; cdr3_nt: TGTGCCAGCAGCTCGACTAGCGGGCCTGTCGAGCAGTACTTC; cdr3_aa: CASSSTSGPVEQYF
cdr3_length: 14; d_call: -; v_call: TRBV6-5; clone_size: -; j_call: TRBJ2-5; cdr3_nt: TGTGCCAGCAGTTCTTTAGGGGGGCCCGAGACCCAGTACTTC; cdr3_aa: CASSSLGGPETQYF
cdr3_length: 11; d_call: -; v_call: TRBV12-3/TRBV12-4; clone_size: many; j_call: TRBJ1-2; cdr3_nt: TGTGCCAGCACCACCGGACCTGGCTACACCTTC; cdr3_aa: CASTTGPGYTF
cdr3_length: 17; d_call: TRBD1; v_call: TRBV7-6; clone_size: few; j_call: TRBJ2-2; cdr3_nt: TGTGCCAGCAGCTTCTCCGGGACAGGGGTTAACACCGGGGAGCTGTTTTTT; cdr3_aa: CASSFSGTGVNTGELFF